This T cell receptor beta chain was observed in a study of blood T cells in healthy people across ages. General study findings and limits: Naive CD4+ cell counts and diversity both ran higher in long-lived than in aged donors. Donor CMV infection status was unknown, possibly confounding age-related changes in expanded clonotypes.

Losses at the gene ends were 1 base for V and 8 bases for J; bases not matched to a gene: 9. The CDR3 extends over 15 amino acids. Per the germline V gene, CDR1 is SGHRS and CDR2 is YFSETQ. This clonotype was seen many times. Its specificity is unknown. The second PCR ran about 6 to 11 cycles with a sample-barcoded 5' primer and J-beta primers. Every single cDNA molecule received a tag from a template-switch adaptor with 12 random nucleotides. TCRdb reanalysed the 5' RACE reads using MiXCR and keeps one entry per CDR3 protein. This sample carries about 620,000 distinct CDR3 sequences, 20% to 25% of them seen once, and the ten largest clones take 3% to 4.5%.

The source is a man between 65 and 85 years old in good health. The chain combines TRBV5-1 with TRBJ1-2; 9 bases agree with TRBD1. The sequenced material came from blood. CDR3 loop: CASSLSGQGVSGYTF. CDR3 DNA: TGCGCCAGCAGCTTGTCGGGACAGGGTGTGTCAGGCTACACCTTC.